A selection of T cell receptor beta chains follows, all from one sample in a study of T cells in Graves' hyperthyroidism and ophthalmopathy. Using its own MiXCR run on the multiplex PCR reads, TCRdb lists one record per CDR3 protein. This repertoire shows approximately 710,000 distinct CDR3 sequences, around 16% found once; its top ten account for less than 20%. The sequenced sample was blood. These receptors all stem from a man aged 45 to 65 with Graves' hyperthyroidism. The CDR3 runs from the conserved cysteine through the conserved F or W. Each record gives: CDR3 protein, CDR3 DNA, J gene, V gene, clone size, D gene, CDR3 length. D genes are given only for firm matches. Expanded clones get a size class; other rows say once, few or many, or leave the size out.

cdr3_aa: CAWGTGNQPQHF
cdr3_nt: TGTGCCTGGGGTACAGGTAATCAGCCCCAGCATTTT
j_call: TRBJ1-5
v_call: TRBV30
clone_size: few
d_call: .
cdr3_length: 12

cdr3_aa: CASMGRPNEKLFF
cdr3_nt: TGTGCCAGTATGGGACGGCCGAATGAAAAACTGTTTTTT
j_call: TRBJ1-4
v_call: TRBV19
clone_size: many
d_call: .
cdr3_length: 13

cdr3_aa: CASSLGGQGGYTF
cdr3_nt: TGTGCCAGCAGCTTAGGTGGACAGGGCGGCTACACCTTC
j_call: TRBJ1-2
v_call: TRBV7-9
clone_size: few
d_call: TRBD1
cdr3_length: 13

cdr3_aa: CATRERLGRGYTF
cdr3_nt: TGTGCCACCAGAGAACGGTTGGGCAGGGGCTACACCTTC
j_call: TRBJ1-2
v_call: TRBV24-1
clone_size: many
d_call: .
cdr3_length: 13

cdr3_aa: CASGLDALDYNEQFF
cdr3_nt: TGTGCCAGCGGCCTCGACGCGCTAGACTACAATGAGCAGTTCTTC
j_call: TRBJ2-1
v_call: TRBV3-1
clone_size: .
d_call: .
cdr3_length: 15

cdr3_aa: CASSPGQVKRTEAFF
cdr3_nt: TGTGCCAGCAGTCCCGGACAGGTGAAACGCACTGAAGCTTTCTTT
j_call: TRBJ1-1
v_call: TRBV28
clone_size: many
d_call: TRBD1
cdr3_length: 15

cdr3_aa: CASSYGADRAANGYTF
cdr3_nt: TGTGCCAGTAGTTACGGCGCTGACAGGGCAGCAAATGGCTACACCTTC
j_call: TRBJ1-2
v_call: TRBV19
clone_size: few
d_call: TRBD1
cdr3_length: 16

cdr3_aa: CASSLMFGTDNEQFF
cdr3_nt: TGTGCCAGCAGTTTGATGTTCGGGACCGACAATGAGCAGTTCTTC
j_call: TRBJ2-1
v_call: TRBV12-3/TRBV12-4
clone_size: many
d_call: .
cdr3_length: 15

cdr3_aa: CAWSVAGHGNQPQHF
cdr3_nt: TGTGCCTGGAGTGTAGCGGGACATGGCAATCAGCCCCAGCATTTT
j_call: TRBJ1-5
v_call: TRBV30
clone_size: many
d_call: .
cdr3_length: 15

cdr3_aa: CASSSGQTTEAFF
cdr3_nt: TGTGCCAGCAGTTCGGGACAGACGACTGAAGCTTTCTTT
j_call: TRBJ1-1
v_call: TRBV28
clone_size: many
d_call: TRBD1
cdr3_length: 13

cdr3_aa: CASSDPRAGVYNEQFF
cdr3_nt: TGTGCCAGCAGTGACCCCCGGGCCGGTGTATACAATGAGCAGTTCTTC
j_call: TRBJ2-1
v_call: TRBV28
clone_size: many
d_call: .
cdr3_length: 16

cdr3_aa: CASSLPSGYNEQFF
cdr3_nt: TGTGCCAGCAGCTTACCTAGCGGGTACAATGAGCAGTTCTTC
j_call: TRBJ2-1
v_call: TRBV7-2
clone_size: many
d_call: TRBD2
cdr3_length: 14

cdr3_aa: CASSSLSGWPYEQYF
cdr3_nt: TGTGCCAGCAGCTCACTAAGCGGGTGGCCCTACGAGCAGTACTTC
j_call: TRBJ2-7
v_call: TRBV7-2
clone_size: .
d_call: .
cdr3_length: 15

cdr3_aa: CASSFEGGSSYF
cdr3_nt: TGTGCCAGCAGCTTCGAAGGGGGCAGTTCGTACTTC
j_call: TRBJ2-5
v_call: TRBV7-9
clone_size: few
d_call: TRBD1
cdr3_length: 12

cdr3_aa: CSARGMAGGLQETQYF
cdr3_nt: TGCAGTGCTAGAGGGATGGCGGGAGGGTTACAAGAGACCCAGTACTTC
j_call: TRBJ2-5
v_call: TRBV20-1
clone_size: many
d_call: TRBD2
cdr3_length: 16

cdr3_aa: CASSPDNTEAFF
cdr3_nt: TGTGCCAGCAGTCCAGATAACACTGAAGCTTTCTTT
j_call: TRBJ1-1
v_call: TRBV12-3/TRBV12-4
clone_size: .
d_call: .
cdr3_length: 12

cdr3_aa: CASSKTRYNEQFF
cdr3_nt: TGCGCCAGCAGTAAGACAAGATACAATGAGCAGTTCTTC
j_call: TRBJ2-1
v_call: TRBV5-1
clone_size: few
d_call: .
cdr3_length: 13

cdr3_aa: CSASPRQGERYNEQFF
cdr3_nt: TGCAGTGCTAGCCCCAGGCAGGGTGAGAGGTACAATGAGCAGTTCTTC
j_call: TRBJ2-1
v_call: TRBV20-1
clone_size: few
d_call: .
cdr3_length: 16

cdr3_aa: CASSPFRTSGSYLYSYNEQFF
cdr3_nt: TGTGCCAGCAGCCCATTTCGGACTAGCGGGAGCTACTTATACTCCTACAATGAGCAGTTCTTC
j_call: TRBJ2-1
v_call: TRBV3-1
clone_size: .
d_call: TRBD2
cdr3_length: 21

cdr3_aa: CASSISGGRALNEQFF
cdr3_nt: TGTGCCAGTAGTATTTCGGGCGGGAGGGCCCTCAATGAGCAGTTCTTC
j_call: TRBJ2-1
v_call: TRBV19
clone_size: many
d_call: TRBD2
cdr3_length: 16

cdr3_aa: CASTSHPGGTEAFF
cdr3_nt: TGTGCCAGCACCTCTCACCCGGGGGGAACTGAAGCTTTCTTT
j_call: TRBJ1-1
v_call: TRBV3-1
clone_size: many
d_call: .
cdr3_length: 14

cdr3_aa: CASSLQNRENTEAFF
cdr3_nt: TGTGCCAGCAGCTTACAGAACAGGGAGAACACTGAAGCTTTCTTT
j_call: TRBJ1-1
v_call: TRBV7-2
clone_size: .
d_call: .
cdr3_length: 15

cdr3_aa: CASTPEGADTQYF
cdr3_nt: TGTGCCAGCACCCCCGAAGGAGCAGATACGCAGTATTTT
j_call: TRBJ2-3
v_call: TRBV9
clone_size: few
d_call: .
cdr3_length: 13

cdr3_aa: CATSDFQGNEQFF
cdr3_nt: TGTGCCACCAGTGATTTTCAAGGAAATGAGCAGTTCTTC
j_call: TRBJ2-1
v_call: TRBV24-1
clone_size: many
d_call: .
cdr3_length: 13

cdr3_aa: CASNLAGGPYNEQFF
cdr3_nt: TGTGCCAGCAATCTAGCGGGAGGGCCCTACAATGAGCAGTTCTTC
j_call: TRBJ2-1
v_call: TRBV27
clone_size: .
d_call: TRBD2
cdr3_length: 15

cdr3_aa: CASSLGFYQPQHF
cdr3_nt: TGTGCCAGCAGCTTGGGCTTCTATCAGCCCCAGCATTTT
j_call: TRBJ1-5
v_call: TRBV5-5
clone_size: few
d_call: .
cdr3_length: 13

cdr3_aa: CASSPGQGGSPEAFF
cdr3_nt: TGTGCCAGCAGCCCGGGACAGGGAGGTAGCCCTGAAGCTTTCTTT
j_call: TRBJ1-1
v_call: TRBV11-2
clone_size: many
d_call: TRBD1
cdr3_length: 15

cdr3_aa: CASGFSRDEQYF
cdr3_nt: TGTGCTAGTGGTTTTTCCAGGGACGAGCAGTACTTC
j_call: TRBJ2-7
v_call: TRBV12-5
clone_size: many
d_call: .
cdr3_length: 12

cdr3_aa: CASSPGGTGTYEQYF
cdr3_nt: TGTGCCAGCAGTCCTGGTGGGACAGGGACCTACGAGCAGTACTTC
j_call: TRBJ2-7
v_call: TRBV12-3/TRBV12-4
clone_size: many
d_call: TRBD1
cdr3_length: 15

cdr3_aa: CASSPQKVLAGNEQFF
cdr3_nt: TGTGCCAGCTCACCCCAAAAGGTACTAGCGGGCAATGAGCAGTTCTTC
j_call: TRBJ2-1
v_call: TRBV18
clone_size: .
d_call: TRBD2
cdr3_length: 16

cdr3_aa: CASSTIMNTEAFF
cdr3_nt: TGTGCCAGCAGTACCATTATGAACACTGAAGCTTTCTTT
j_call: TRBJ1-1
v_call: TRBV12-3/TRBV12-4
clone_size: many
d_call: .
cdr3_length: 13

cdr3_aa: CASSTRDRDYYNEQFF
cdr3_nt: TGTGCCAGCAGCACCCGGGACAGGGATTACTACAATGAGCAGTTCTTC
j_call: TRBJ2-1
v_call: TRBV7-3
clone_size: many
d_call: TRBD1
cdr3_length: 16